A selection of T cell receptor beta chains follows, all from one sample in a study of OX40 agonist ivuxolimab in advanced cancers. Sequenced by immunoSEQ multiplex PCR; TCRdb stores in-frame clones only, minus some. The data show over 75,000 clones, around 87% seen once. The sample here was CD4+ or CD8+ T cells sorted from blood, taken in a trial of the OX40 agonist ivuxolimab. These receptors all stem from an adult with an advanced solid tumor such as melanoma, head and neck, liver or kidney cancer. Each CDR3 is given with its conserved first and last residue. The order of the fields is V gene, clone size, D gene, J gene, CDR3 protein, CDR3 DNA. D genes are given only for firm matches. Clone size is not always given. Where it is, it says once, few, many or a class for expanded clones.

TRBV2	.	TRBD1	TRBJ2-2	CASSERDRDPPGELFF	TGTGCCAGCAGTGAAAGGGACAGGGACCCTCCCGGGGAGCTGTTTTTT
TRBV2	.	TRBD2	TRBJ2-2	CASRPGGANTGELFF	TGTGCCAGCAGGCCGGGAGGGGCGAACACCGGGGAGCTGTTTTTT
TRBV29-1	.	.	TRBJ1-1	CSGLNTEAFF	TGCAGCGGACTGAACACTGAAGCTTTCTTT
TRBV7-9	.	TRBD2	TRBJ2-7	CASSPLGGGTYEQYF	TGTGCCAGCAGCCCTCTGGGGGGAGGGACCTACGAGCAGTACTTC
TRBV7-6	.	.	TRBJ2-7	CASSLIGGGLTSVEQYF	TGTGCCAGCAGCTTGATTGGTGGGGGACTCACCTCGGTCGAGCAGTACTTC
TRBV13	.	TRBD2	TRBJ2-1	CASSFGTSGGGMGEQFF	TGTGCCAGCAGCTTTGGGACTAGCGGGGGCGGTATGGGTGAGCAGTTCTTC
TRBV7-2	.	TRBD1	TRBJ1-1	CASSFTGERAFF	TGTGCCAGCAGCTTCACAGGGGAGCGGGCTTTCTTT
TRBV11-2	.	.	TRBJ2-5	CASSSGVVTAQYF	TGTGCCAGCAGCTCGGGGGTTGTGACGGCCCAGTACTTC
TRBV6-1	.	.	TRBJ2-2	CASSRTGELFF	TGTGCCAGCAGCCGCACCGGGGAGCTGTTTTTT
TRBV29-1	.	TRBD1	TRBJ2-5	CSVEEGGQGSAQYF	TGCAGCGTTGAAGAAGGCGGACAGGGTTCGGCCCAGTACTTC
TRBV29-1	once	TRBD2	TRBJ2-1	CSVVASGSSNEQFF	TGCAGCGTTGTGGCTAGCGGGAGTTCCAATGAGCAGTTCTTC
TRBV10-3	.	.	TRBJ2-7	CAISETHVAYEQYF	TGTGCCATCAGTGAGACGCACGTAGCCTACGAGCAGTACTTC
TRBV7-9	.	.	TRBJ1-1	CATTGQPMHTEAFF	TGTGCCACTACAGGGCAACCTATGCACACTGAAGCTTTCTTT
TRBV13	few	.	TRBJ1-2	CASSLLGFYGYTF	TGTGCCAGCAGCTTACTCGGGTTCTATGGCTACACCTTC
TRBV11-3	.	TRBD2	TRBJ2-1	CASSLELGTSLSYNEQFF	TGTGCCAGCAGCTTAGAGCTCGGGACTAGCCTCTCCTACAATGAGCAGTTCTTC
TRBV19	.	.	TRBJ2-5	CASSIDETQYF	TGTGCCAGTAGTATAGACGAGACCCAGTACTTC
TRBV28	.	TRBD1	TRBJ1-5	CASSPTRQGSSQPQHF	TGTGCCAGCAGTCCTACACGACAGGGAAGTAGTCAGCCCCAGCATTTT
TRBV30	.	TRBD1	TRBJ2-5	CAWAAGTGEETQYF	TGTGCCTGGGCCGCCGGGACAGGGGAAGAGACCCAGTACTTC
TRBV19	.	TRBD2	TRBJ2-3	CASSSVLAGGDTQYF	TGTGCCAGTAGTAGCGTCCTAGCGGGAGGAGATACGCAGTATTTT
TRBV27	.	TRBD2	TRBJ2-7	CASRRLAGGSYEQYF	TGTGCCAGCAGACGACTAGCGGGAGGCTCCTACGAGCAGTACTTC
TRBV5-1	.	.	TRBJ1-6	CASSQITGTPDSPLHF	TGCGCCAGCAGCCAAATTACCGGGACACCCGACTCACCCCTCCACTTT
TRBV5-1	.	.	TRBJ2-2	CASSLVWGSTGELFF	TGCGCCAGCAGCTTGGTTTGGGGATCCACCGGGGAGCTGTTTTTT
TRBV4-3	few	.	TRBJ1-2	CASSQATRTDYGYTF	TGCGCCAGCAGCCAAGCGACCCGGACGGACTATGGCTACACCTTC
TRBV9	once	TRBD2	TRBJ2-1	CASSVGLAIDEQFF	TGTGCCAGCAGCGTTGGACTAGCGATAGATGAGCAGTTCTTC
TRBV5-1	.	.	TRBJ2-3	CASSLEAGGLATQYF	TGCGCCAGCAGCTTGGAGGCCGGCGGCTTAGCCACGCAGTATTTT
TRBV2	.	.	TRBJ2-1	CASKSGSSYNEQFF	TGTGCCAGCAAGTCCGGGAGTTCCTACAATGAGCAGTTCTTC
TRBV28	once	.	TRBJ1-5	CASSLYIQPQHF	TGTGCCAGCAGTTTATATATCCAGCCCCAGCATTTT
TRBV20-1	few	.	TRBJ2-5	CSAQFQETQYF	TGCAGTGCCCAGTTCCAAGAGACCCAGTACTTC